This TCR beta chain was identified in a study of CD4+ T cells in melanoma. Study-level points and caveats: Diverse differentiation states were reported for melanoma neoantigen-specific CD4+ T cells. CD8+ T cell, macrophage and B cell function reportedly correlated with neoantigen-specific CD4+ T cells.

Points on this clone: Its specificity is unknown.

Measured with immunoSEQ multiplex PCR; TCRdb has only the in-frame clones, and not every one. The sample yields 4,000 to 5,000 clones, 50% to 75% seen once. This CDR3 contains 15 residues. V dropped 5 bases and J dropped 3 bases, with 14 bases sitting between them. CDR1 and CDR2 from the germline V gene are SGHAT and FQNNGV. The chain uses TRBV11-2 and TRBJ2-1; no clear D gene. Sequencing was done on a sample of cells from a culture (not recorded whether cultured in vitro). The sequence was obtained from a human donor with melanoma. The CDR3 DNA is TGTGCCAGCAGCCCCTTTCGCGGATTCTACAATGAGCAGTTCTTC. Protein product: CASSPFRGFYNEQFF.